This TCR beta chain appears in the sequencing data of a study of OX40 agonist ivuxolimab in advanced cancers. Study-level information: The patients got ivuxolimab, which is an agonistic anti-OX40 (CD134) antibody. Dosing consisted of intravenous ivuxolimab at 0.01 to 10 mg/kg every 2 weeks.

Germline CDR1 GTSNPN, CDR2 SVGIG (reference sequence). The CDR3 is 11 amino acids. The V and J ends lost 2 bases and 15 bases, in that order; junction bases with no gene match: 7. The sample holds a few counts of this clone. The protocol was immunoSEQ multiplex PCR, while the TCRdb copy is restricted to in-frame clones and leaves out a portion. The sample includes 20,000 to 25,000 clones, approximately 86% seen only once; the top ten take roughly 20%. This sample comprised CD4+ or CD8+ T cells sorted from blood, obtained in a trial of the OX40 agonist ivuxolimab. This rearrangement joins TRBV30 to TRBJ1-5; 7 nucleotides align to TRBD1. The clonotype was recovered from an adult with an advanced solid tumor such as melanoma, head and neck, liver or kidney cancer. The CDR3 here is CAWSLDRVLHF. CDR3 nucleotide sequence: TGTGCCTGGAGTTTAGACAGGGTCCTGCATTTT.